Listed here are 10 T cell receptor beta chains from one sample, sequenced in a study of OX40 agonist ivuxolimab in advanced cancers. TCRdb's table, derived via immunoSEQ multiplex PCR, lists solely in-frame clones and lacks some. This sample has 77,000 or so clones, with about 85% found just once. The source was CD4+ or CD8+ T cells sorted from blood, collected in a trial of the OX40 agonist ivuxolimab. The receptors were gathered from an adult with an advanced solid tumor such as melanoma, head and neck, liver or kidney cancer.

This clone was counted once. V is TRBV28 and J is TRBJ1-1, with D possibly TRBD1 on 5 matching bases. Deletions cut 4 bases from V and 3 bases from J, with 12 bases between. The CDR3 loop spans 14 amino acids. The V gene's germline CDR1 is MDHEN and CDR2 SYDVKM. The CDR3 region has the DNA TGTGCCAGCAGTTCGTACAGGCCAGACACTGAAGCTTTCTTT. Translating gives CASSSYRPDTEAFF.

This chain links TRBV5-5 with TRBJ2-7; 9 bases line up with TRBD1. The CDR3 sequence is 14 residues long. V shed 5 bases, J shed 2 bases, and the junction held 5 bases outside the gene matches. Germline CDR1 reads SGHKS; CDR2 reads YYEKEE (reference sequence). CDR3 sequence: CASRLHRGPYEQYF. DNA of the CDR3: TGTGCCAGCAGACTCCACAGGGGGCCCTACGAGCAGTACTTC. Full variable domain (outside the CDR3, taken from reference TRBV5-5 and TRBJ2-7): DAGVTQSPTHLIKTRGQQVTLRCSPISGHKSVSWYQQVLGQGPQFIFQYYEKEERGRGNFPDRFSARQFPNYSSELNVNALLLGDSALYLCASRLHRGPYEQYFGPGTRLTVT.

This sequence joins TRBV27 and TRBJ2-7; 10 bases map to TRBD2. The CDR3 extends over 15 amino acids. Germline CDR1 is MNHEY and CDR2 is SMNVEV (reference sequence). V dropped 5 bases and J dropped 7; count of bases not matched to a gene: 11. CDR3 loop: CASSPAGGITGEQYF. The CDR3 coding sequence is TGTGCCAGCAGTCCAGCGGGAGGGATCACGGGGGAGCAGTACTTC.

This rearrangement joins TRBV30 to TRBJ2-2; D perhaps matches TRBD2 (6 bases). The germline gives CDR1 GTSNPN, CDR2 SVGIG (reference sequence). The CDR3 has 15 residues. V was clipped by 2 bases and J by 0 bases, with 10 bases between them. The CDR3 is CAWSRTIANTGELFF. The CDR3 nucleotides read TGTGCCTGGAGTAGGACTATCGCGAACACCGGGGAGCTGTTTTTT.

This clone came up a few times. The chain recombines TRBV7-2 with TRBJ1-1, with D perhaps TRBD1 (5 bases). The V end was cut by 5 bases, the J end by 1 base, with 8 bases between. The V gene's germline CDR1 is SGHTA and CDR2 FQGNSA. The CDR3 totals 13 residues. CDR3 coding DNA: TGTGCCAGCAGCATCGACAGGAACACTGAAGCTTTCTTT. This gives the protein CASSIDRNTEAFF.

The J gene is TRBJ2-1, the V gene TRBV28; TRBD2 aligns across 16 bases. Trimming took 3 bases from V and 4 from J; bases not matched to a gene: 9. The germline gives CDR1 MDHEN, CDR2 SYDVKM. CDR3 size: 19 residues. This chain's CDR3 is CASSFSGTSGGASYNEQFF. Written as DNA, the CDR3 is TGTGCCAGCAGTTTCTCAGGGACTAGCGGGGGGGCGTCTTACAATGAGCAGTTCTTC. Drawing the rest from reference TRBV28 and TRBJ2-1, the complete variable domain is DVKVTQSSRYLVKRTGEKVFLECVQDMDHENMFWYRQDPGLGLRLIYFSYDVKMKEKGDIPEGYSVSREKKERFSLILESASTNQTSMYLCASSFSGTSGGASYNEQFFGPGTRLTVL.

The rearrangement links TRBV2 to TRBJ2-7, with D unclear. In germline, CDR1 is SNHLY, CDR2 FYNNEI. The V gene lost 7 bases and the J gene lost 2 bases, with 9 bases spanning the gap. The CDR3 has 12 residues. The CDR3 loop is CASNDDTYEQYF. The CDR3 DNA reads TGTGCCAGCAATGATGACACCTACGAGCAGTACTTC.

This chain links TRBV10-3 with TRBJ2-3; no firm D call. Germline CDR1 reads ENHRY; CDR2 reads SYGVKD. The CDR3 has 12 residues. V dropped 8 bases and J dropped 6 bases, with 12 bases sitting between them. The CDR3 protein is CAIGPFLDTQYF. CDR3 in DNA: TGTGCCATCGGACCCTTTTTGGATACGCAGTATTTT.

CDR3 sequence: CASIRSPGAETQYF. The CDR3 nucleotides are TGTGCCAGCATACGTAGTCCGGGGGCGGAGACCCAGTACTTC. The chain joins TRBV2 to TRBJ2-5, with D perhaps being TRBD1 or TRBD2 (6 bases each). Trimming took 7 bases from V and 5 from J, leaving 17 bases between them. This CDR3 contains 14 residues. Germline V CDR1 and CDR2: SNHLY, FYNNEI.

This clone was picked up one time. This CDR3 reads CATSREVGGYEQYF. The CDR3 nucleotides are TGTGCCACCAGCAGAGAGGTAGGAGGCTACGAGCAGTACTTC. The chain recombines TRBV15 with TRBJ2-7, with TRBD2 as a possible D gene (5 bases). The CDR3 sequence is 14 residues long. V dropped 0 bases and J dropped 3 bases, with 9 bases sitting between them. Germline-derived CDR1 and CDR2 are LNHNV and YYDKDF (reference sequence). Full variable domain (remainder filled in from reference TRBV15 and TRBJ2-7): DAMVIQNPRYQVTQFGKPVTLSCSQTLNHNVMYWYQQKSSQAPKLLFHYYDKDFNNEADTPDNFQSRRPNTSFCFLDIRSPGLGDTAMYLCATSREVGGYEQYFGPGTRLTVT.